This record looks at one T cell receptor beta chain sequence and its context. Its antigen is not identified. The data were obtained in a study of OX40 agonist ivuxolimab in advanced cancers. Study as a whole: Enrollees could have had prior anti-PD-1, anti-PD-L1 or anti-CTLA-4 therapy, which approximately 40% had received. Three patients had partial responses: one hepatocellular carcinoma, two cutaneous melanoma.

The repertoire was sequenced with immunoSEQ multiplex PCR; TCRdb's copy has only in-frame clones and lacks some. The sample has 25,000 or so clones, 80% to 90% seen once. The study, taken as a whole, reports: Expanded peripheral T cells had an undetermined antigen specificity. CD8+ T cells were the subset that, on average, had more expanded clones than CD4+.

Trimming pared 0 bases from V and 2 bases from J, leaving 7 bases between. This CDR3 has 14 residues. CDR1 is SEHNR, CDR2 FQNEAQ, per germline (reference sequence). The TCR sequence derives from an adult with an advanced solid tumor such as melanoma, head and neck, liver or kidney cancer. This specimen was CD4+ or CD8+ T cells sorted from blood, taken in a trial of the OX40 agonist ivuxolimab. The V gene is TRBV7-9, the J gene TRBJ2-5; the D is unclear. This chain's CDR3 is CASSLAVGQETQYF. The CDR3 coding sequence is TGTGCCAGCAGCTTAGCGGTAGGGCAAGAGACCCAGTACTTC.